This T cell receptor (beta chain) was identified in a study of cytomegalovirus exposure and HLA in healthy donors. Sampled while nominally healthy, donors likely had unrecorded immune exposures. Overall study findings and caveats: For cytomegalovirus status, the classifier reportedly gave diagnoses with high specificity and sensitivity. TCR association rates varied by HLA locus in a later analysis, with DRB1 highest and HLA-C lowest.

Points on this clone: Its antigen remains unidentified.

The PCR ran on 60 Vbeta and 13 Jbeta primers. The method was immunoSEQ multiplex PCR; TCRdb's version includes in-frame clones alone and lacks a portion of them. The repertoire has more than 90,000 clones, less than 80% of them found once; the top ten carry 2% to 2.5%. Deletions cut 5 bases from V and 4 bases from J, with 11 bases between. Per the germline V gene, CDR1 is SGHTA and CDR2 is FQGTGA. The CDR3 is made up of 13 amino acids. The gene calls are TRBV7-3 and TRBJ1-2, with D possibly TRBD1 on 6 matching bases. Material for sequencing was PBMCs. The clonotype was recovered from a man aged 35-49 years in good health and CMV-seronegative. CDR3 DNA: TGTGCCAGCAGCCAAGACAGGACCTATGGCTACACCTTC. Its protein is CASSQDRTYGYTF.